One and the same sample provided the 9 T cell receptor beta chains below, sequenced in a study of T cells in Graves' hyperthyroidism and ophthalmopathy. TCR beta CDR3 regions were amplified from RNA transcripts. In the first-round RT-PCR of the TCR CDR3, the HTBI primer set was used. TCRdb redid the calling of the multiplex PCR reads with MiXCR, one entry per CDR3 protein. The data show 450,000 to 650,000 distinct CDR3 sequences, 14% seen once. Sequenced sample: blood. All receptors derive from a woman between 18 and 30 years old with Graves' ophthalmopathy.

This clonotype has at least ten counts. V usage is TRBV3-1 and J usage is TRBJ2-7; 8 nucleotides match TRBD1. The junction had 9 bases not matched to a gene; V was cut back by 1 base and J by 7 bases. The CDR3 consists of 15 residues. Germline CDR1 is LGHDT and CDR2 is YNNKEL (reference sequence). CDR3 bases: TGTGCCAGCAGCCAAGCCCCACAGGGGGTGCGGGAGCAGTACTTC. It yields the protein CASSQAPQGVREQYF.

The chain couples TRBV24-1 to TRBJ2-1; 16 nucleotides line up with TRBD2. V trimming: 2 bases; J trimming: 6 bases; junction bases outside the gene matches: 9. The CDR3 length is 19 residues. The germline gives CDR1 KGHDR, CDR2 SFDVKD. The chain's CDR3 is CATSDSGLAGGTPGNEQFF. The CDR3 bases are TGTGCCACCAGTGATTCGGGACTAGCGGGAGGGACCCCGGGCAATGAGCAGTTCTTC.

CDR3 sequence reads: CASSLRLAGGRETQYF. CDR3 bases: TGTGCCAGCAGCCTCAGACTAGCGGGAGGGCGGGAGACCCAGTACTTC. This chain connects TRBV11-2 to TRBJ2-5, with 14 bases that match TRBD2. CDR1 is SGHAT, CDR2 FQNNGV, per germline. The length of the CDR3 is 16 residues. J gave up 5 bases and V 5 bases, and 7 bases lay outside the gene matches.

This clonotype is judged medium-sized. The V gene is TRBV7-3, the J gene TRBJ2-7; D tentatively reads TRBD1 or TRBD2 (6 bases each). Germline loops: CDR1 SGHTA, CDR2 FQGTGA. The V end was cut by 5 bases, the J end by 5 bases, with 16 bases between. CDR3 size: 14 residues. The CDR3 sequence is CASSPGPGADEQYF. The CDR3, as DNA: TGTGCCAGCAGCCCAGGTCCGGGGGCGGACGAGCAGTACTTC.

The V and J genes are TRBV24-1 and TRBJ2-5; TRBD2 matches at 7 bases. The CDR3 runs 13 residues. Germline V gene data show CDR1 as KGHDR and CDR2 as SFDVKD. The V gene end was trimmed by 5 bases and the J gene end by 4 bases; junction bases not matched to a gene: 3. The CDR3 nucleotides are TGTGCCACCAGTGTCTGGGGGGGAGAGACCCAGTACTTC. Translating it yields CATSVWGGETQYF.

This clonotype was counted a few times. The chain links TRBV20-1 to TRBJ2-1; TRBD2 aligns across 8 bases. Germline assignment: CDR1 DFQATT and CDR2 SNEGSKA (reference sequence). The CDR3 length is 15 residues. The V and J ends lost 5 bases and 6 bases, in that order; junction bases with no gene match: 12. CDR3 bases: TGCAGTGCTCTAGACGGCGGGACTAGGGCCAATGAGCAGTTCTTC. This gives the protein CSALDGGTRANEQFF.

In its sample, this clonotype was seen a few times. V gene TRBV12-5 combines with J gene TRBJ1-2, with no clear D. Germline V gives CDR1 LGHNT, CDR2 FRNRAP. V lost 1 base to trimming and J lost 0 bases, with 3 bases between them. CDR3 length: 13 residues. CDR3 loop: CASGLDTNYGYTF. In DNA, the CDR3 is TGTGCTAGTGGTTTGGACACTAACTATGGCTACACCTTC.

Concerning this clonotype: Given a much more abundant clone one base away, this may be a read error. This sequence joins TRBV14 and TRBJ2-1; D gene ambiguous. The CDR3 consists of 16 residues. The V end lost 4 bases, the J end lost 6 bases, and 19 bases lay between the germline ends. CDR1 and CDR2 (germline): SGHDN, FVKESK. The DNA for the CDR3 is TGTGCCAGCAGCCCCCAAATCGGGCCCAATCCCAATGAGCAGTTCTTC. Its protein is CASSPQIGPNPNEQFF. Supplemented by reference TRBV14 and TRBJ2-1, the full variable domain reads EAGVTQFPSHSVIEKGQTVTLRCDPISGHDNLYWYRRVMGKEIKFLLHFVKESKQDESGMPNNRFLAERTGGTYSTLKVQPAELEDSGVYFCASSPQIGPNPNEQFFGPGTRLTVL.

The rearrangement links TRBV6-8 to TRBJ2-2; D call uncertain. The CDR3 consists of 14 residues. V shed 6 bases and J shed 4 bases, with 12 bases lying between them. Looked up from germline, CDR1 is MNHGY and CDR2 is SAAAGT. This chain's CDR3 is CASRSRLITGELFF. CDR3 DNA: TGTGCCAGCAGATCCCGACTGATCACCGGGGAGCTGTTTTTT.